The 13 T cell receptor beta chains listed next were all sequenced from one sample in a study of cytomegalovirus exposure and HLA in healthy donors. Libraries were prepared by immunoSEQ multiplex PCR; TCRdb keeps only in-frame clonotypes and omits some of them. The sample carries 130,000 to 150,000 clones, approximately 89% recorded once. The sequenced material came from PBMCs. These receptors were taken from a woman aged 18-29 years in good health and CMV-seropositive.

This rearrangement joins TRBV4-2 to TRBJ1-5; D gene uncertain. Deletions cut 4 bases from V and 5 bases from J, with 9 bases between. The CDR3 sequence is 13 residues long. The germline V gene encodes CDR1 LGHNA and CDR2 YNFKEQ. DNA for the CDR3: TGTGCCAGCAGCCGGCGAGGAGATCAGCCCCAGCATTTT. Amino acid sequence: CASSRRGDQPQHF.

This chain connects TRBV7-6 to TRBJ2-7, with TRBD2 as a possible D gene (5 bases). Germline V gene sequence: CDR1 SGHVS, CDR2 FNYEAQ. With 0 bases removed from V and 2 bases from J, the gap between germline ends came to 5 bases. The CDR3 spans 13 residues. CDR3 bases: TGTGCCAGCAGCTTAGCCGGGACCTACGAGCAGTACTTC. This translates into CASSLAGTYEQYF. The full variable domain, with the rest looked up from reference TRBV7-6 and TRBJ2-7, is GAGVSQSPRYKVTKRGQDVALRCDPISGHVSLYWYRQALGQGPEFLTYFNYEAQQDKSGLPNDRFSAERPEGSISTLTIQRTEQRDSAMYRCASSLAGTYEQYFGPGTRLTVT.

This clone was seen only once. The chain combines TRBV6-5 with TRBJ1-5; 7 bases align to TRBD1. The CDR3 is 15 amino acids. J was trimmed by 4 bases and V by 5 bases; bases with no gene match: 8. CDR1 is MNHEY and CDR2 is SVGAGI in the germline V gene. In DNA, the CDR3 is TGTGCCAGCAGTCGAGGGACAGTTAAAAATCAGCCCCAGCATTTT. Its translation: CASSRGTVKNQPQHF.

The CDR3 spells CASNVGQGPNYGYTF. In DNA form, the CDR3 reads TGTGCCAGCAACGTGGGACAGGGCCCTAACTATGGCTACACCTTC. The chain uses TRBV5-8 and TRBJ1-2; 9 bases are a match to TRBD1. CDR3 length equals 15 residues. J was trimmed by 0 bases and V by 6 bases; bases with no gene match: 6. Germline-derived CDR1 and CDR2 are SGHTS and YDEGEE.

The CDR3 spells CASSVEGSYTQYF. Here the CDR3 DNA reads TGTGCCAGCAGCGTAGAAGGGAGCTATACGCAGTATTTT. The chain joins TRBV9 to TRBJ2-3; the D gene is possibly TRBD2 (5 bases). With 0 bases removed from V and 7 bases from J, the gap between germline ends came to 9 bases. The CDR3 is 13 amino acids. CDR1 and CDR2 from the germline V gene are SGDLS and YYNGEE.

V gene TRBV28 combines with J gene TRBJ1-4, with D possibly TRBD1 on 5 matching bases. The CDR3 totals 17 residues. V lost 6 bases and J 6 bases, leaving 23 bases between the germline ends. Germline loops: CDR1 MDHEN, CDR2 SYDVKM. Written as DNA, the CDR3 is TGTGCCAGCAGCCCCGTATGGGGGGAAAAGGCCTATGAAAAACTGTTTTTT. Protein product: CASSPVWGEKAYEKLFF.

Here the CDR3 reads CASSLAGEQYF. DNA for the CDR3: TGTGCCAGCAGCTTAGCGGGCGAGCAGTACTTC. The chain links TRBV5-4 to TRBJ2-7, with D perhaps matching TRBD2 (6 bases). CDR1 and CDR2 (germline): SGHNT, YYREEE (reference sequence). Trimming took off 2 bases at V and 6 bases at J, with 6 bases between the two ends. The CDR3 consists of 11 residues.

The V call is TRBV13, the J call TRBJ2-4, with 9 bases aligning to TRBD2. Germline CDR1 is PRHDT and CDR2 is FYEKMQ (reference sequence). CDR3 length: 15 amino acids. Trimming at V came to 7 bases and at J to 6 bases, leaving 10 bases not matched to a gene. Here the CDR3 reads CASTPRGSGGNIQYF. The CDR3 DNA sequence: TGTGCCAGCACCCCAAGGGGTAGCGGGGGAAACATTCAGTACTTC.

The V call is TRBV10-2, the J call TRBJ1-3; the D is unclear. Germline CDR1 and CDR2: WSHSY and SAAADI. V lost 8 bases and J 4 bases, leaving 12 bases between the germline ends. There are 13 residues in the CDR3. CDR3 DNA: TGCGCCAGCCAACGGGGTACCGGAAACACCATATATTTT. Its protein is CASQRGTGNTIYF.

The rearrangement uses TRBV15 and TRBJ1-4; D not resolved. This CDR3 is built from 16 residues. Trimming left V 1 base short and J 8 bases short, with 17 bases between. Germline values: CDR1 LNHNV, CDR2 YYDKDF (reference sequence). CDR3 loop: CATSRAGVRVNEKLFF. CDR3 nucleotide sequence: TGTGCCACCAGCAGAGCCGGGGTTAGGGTAAACGAAAAACTGTTTTTT.

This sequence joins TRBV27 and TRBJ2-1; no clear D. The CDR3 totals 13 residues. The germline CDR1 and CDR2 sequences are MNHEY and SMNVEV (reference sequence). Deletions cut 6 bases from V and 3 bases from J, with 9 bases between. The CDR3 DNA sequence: TGTGCCAGCAGGCCATTGAGCTACAATGAGCAGTTCTTC. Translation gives CASRPLSYNEQFF.

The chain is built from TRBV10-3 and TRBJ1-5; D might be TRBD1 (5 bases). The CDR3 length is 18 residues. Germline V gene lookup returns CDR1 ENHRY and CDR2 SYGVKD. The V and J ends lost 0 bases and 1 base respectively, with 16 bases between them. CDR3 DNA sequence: TGTGCCATCAGTGAGTCCCTTTTCGGGGGGGGAAGCAATCAGCCCCAGCATTTT. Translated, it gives CAISESLFGGGSNQPQHF.

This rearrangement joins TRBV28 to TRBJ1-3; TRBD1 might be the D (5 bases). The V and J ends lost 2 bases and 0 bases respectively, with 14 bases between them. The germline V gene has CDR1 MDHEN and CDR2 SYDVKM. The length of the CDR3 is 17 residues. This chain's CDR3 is CASSLAGLSGSGNTIYF. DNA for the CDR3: TGTGCCAGCAGTTTAGCAGGGCTCTCCGGCTCTGGAAACACCATATATTTT.